This paragraph covers one T cell receptor (beta chain) sequence. The antigen remains unidentified. Only in-frame clones appear in the TCRdb table, and some are missing; sequencing was by immunoSEQ multiplex PCR. The sample gives just over 60,000 clones, 88% of which show up once; around 12% is in the top ten. J lost 7 bases, V lost 6 bases, and 6 bases had no gene match. Germline V gene sequence: CDR1 MNHEY, CDR2 SVGAGI. This CDR3 has 15 residues. The sample originates from a study of PD-1 blockade in classical Hodgkin lymphoma. Study conclusions and caveats: Newly diagnosed patients and complete responders had comparable diversity at baseline.

Patients all relapsed after autologous stem cell transplantation, and there was variation in brentuximab vedotin exposure. This chain joins TRBV6-5 and TRBJ1-6, with TRBD1 matching over 10 bases. The sequence was collected from a human donor with classical Hodgkin lymphoma. The material sequenced was peripheral blood mononuclear cells (PBMCs), taken at baseline. The CDR3 protein is CASRTGTGDNSPLHF. The CDR3 DNA is TGTGCCAGCAGAACAGGGACAGGGGACAATTCACCCCTCCACTTT.